This entry features one T cell receptor (beta chain) sequence. Its antigen remains undetermined. Per-base quality was not reported, and no clone a single base away is much larger than it. In the prospective study, participants were about 18 to 100 years old, resided in under 30 geographic areas of the United States, and were enrolled through a virtual design. In the prospective study, participants were assigned to cohorts based on the clinical history participants reported in a screening survey and a study questionnaire. Recovered participants in ImmuneRACE Cohort 3 were defined by two consecutive negative NP/OP PCR tests, clearance by a healthcare professional, or resolution of symptoms. In the prospective study, mobile phlebotomists collected whole blood, serum and a nasopharyngeal or oropharyngeal swab from each participant. Participants in the prospective study had the option to provide additional blood draws and questionnaires over a roughly 2-month period. Before DNA extraction, prospective study blood samples were shipped either frozen or at room temperature.

The germline V gene (reference sequence) specifies LNHNV as CDR1 and YYDKDF as CDR2. The germline V and J ends show losses of 5 bases and 7 bases respectively, and no gene match explains 7 bases of the junction. The CDR3 starts with the cysteine, ends with the phenylalanine, and has 14 residues. The kept DNA is CDR3 alone, 42 bases in frame from the first base. The immunoSEQ Assay, a bias-controlled multiplex PCR, was used to amplify TCRbeta CDR3 regions from genomic DNA. In the original analysis: Within the assay, amplification of reference gene primers was used to estimate how many nucleated cells each sample contained. To quantify the absolute abundance of each unique TCRbeta CDR3 rearrangement, sequence reads were collapsed and filtered. Productive Simpson clonality was computed per sample as the square root of Simpson's diversity index over productive rearrangements. This is the immuneACCESS table as TCRdb keeps it, with only in-frame sequences that have V and J called. A part of the clones is gone; compared with another copy, unresolved V genes explain less than half, and the rest is unexplained. V and J calls and clone size come straight from that table; D and trimming were deduced from the DNA. For this sample the table gives roughly 250,000 clones, of which 75% to 90% were detected only once. The ten largest account for roughly 4% of the sample.

This entry belongs to a study of blood T cell repertoires in COVID-19 (TCRdb year 2020). In the study overall: Collaborator samples came from the United States, Italy and Spain and covered acute and convalescent phases of COVID-19. The material from the prospective study consisted of cDNA or gDNA derived from T cells, B-cell-depleted T cells, or PBMCs. Subjects who had been exposed to COVID-19, were actively infected with it, or had recovered from it provided the deeply sampled blood TCRbeta repertoires that made up the dataset. The repertoires were released in a freely available public database meant as a resource for research on the immune response to SARS-CoV-2. The samples were drawn from two sources: the first 160 participants of the ongoing ImmuneRACE study, and 1,200 or so subjects contributed by 6 global collaborators. A de-identified subject ID, COVID-19 status, age in years and sex were almost always included in the sample metadata. Where available, HLA class I and class II types were taken from metadata supplied by the sample provider and were not determined by assay-based typing. Broader findings and caveats from the paper: The quantity of clinical and demographic metadata differed by source and by participant and was supplied without curation.

The receptor chain draws on TRBV15 and TRBJ1-2; the central 10 bases match TRBD1. Source material: PBMCs or T cells enriched from blood (not recorded which). The sequence came from a woman aged 30 to 39 who had recovered from COVID-19. The CDR3 protein: CATSDRTGGGGYTF. The DNA is TGTGCCACCAGCGACCGGACAGGGGGAGGTGGCTACACCTTC.